This record looks at one TCR beta chain sequence and its context. Its binding antigen is unknown. Just one base apart from a much larger clone, this may be a read error. Library method: multiplex PCR. Reads for this sample came from an Illumina HiSeq 4000. To build TCR beta libraries, CDR3 regions were amplified by Arm-PCR using iRepertoire HTBI primers. Before sequencing, the PCR products underwent gel purification. Under the source paper's analysis protocol: Gene usage analysis of CDR3 amino acid clonotypes used the 62 TRBV and around 14 TRBJ segments found across samples. COPE and FqMerger were used to merge filtered high-quality paired reads into contigs. BLAST was used to align contigs to IMGT TRBV, TRBD and TRBJ reference genes, with CDR3 defined following IMGT. Any clonotype with a frequency above 0.1% was classified as a highly expanded clone. Shannon entropy was used to measure repertoire diversity, and the Gini coefficient was used to measure V-J evenness. A clonotype was considered public if more than one individual shared it. The public reads were reprocessed in TCRdb via fastp at Q25 and MiXCR, keeping in-frame beta chains. For every CDR3 protein sequence, its rows merge into one entry that carries the most common genes and DNA. These V and J calls originate from TCRdb's pipeline instead of the authors' own analysis. The sample records 530,000 or so distinct CDR3 sequences, about 16% of which are singletons. 9.5% to 15% of the sample is in the top ten clones.

The source of the sample is a study of regulatory T cells in long-lasting Graves disease (dated by TCRdb to about 2021). At the level of the whole study: Newly diagnosed Graves' disease patients had taken antithyroid drugs for less than 3 months. This study used TCR sequencing and RNA sequencing of peripheral blood to compare persistent Graves' disease patients against newly diagnosed Graves' disease patients. The study took place in China and was registered as a clinical trial. A total of roughly 33 samples were covered by TCR sequencing, comprising around 13 persistent and 20 newly diagnosed Graves' disease patients.

General findings and caveats noted by the study authors: Compared with newly diagnosed patients, patients with persistent Graves' disease had lower TCR Shannon entropy and fewer highly expanded clones, which suggests clonal expansion. Preferential use of TRBV28, TRBJ1-2 and TRBJ2-5 was observed in persistent disease, whereas TRBV20-1 and TRBJ2-1 were favored in newly diagnosed disease. Because the primary lesion, thyroid tissue, could not be accessed, the study looked at peripheral blood alone. Sequencing and analysis were restricted to the TCR beta chain. Persistent patients shared more public clonotypes among themselves (around 2,700) than newly diagnosed patients did (over 950). As a limitation, the authors acknowledged that the small sample size may reduce accuracy.

The time point label on this specimen signifies: newly diagnosed GD, antithyroid drugs for less than 3 months. For both TCR sequencing and RNA sequencing, RNA was extracted from PBMCs in TRIzol. The diagnosis of Graves' disease was made according to American Thyroid Association guidelines. The patients came from an endocrinology department in Xi'an, China. Each patient gave around 9 milliliters of peripheral blood, collected in an EDTA anticoagulant tube. Ficoll Paque Plus density gradient separation was used to isolate PBMCs, and no further T cell sorting was done. An Agilent 2100 Bioanalyzer and agarose gel were used to check RNA quality, while a NanoDrop 2000 measured RNA concentration. From the cysteine up to the phenylalanine, the CDR3 has a length of 15 residues. Only the CDR3 region is kept as DNA, spanning 45 bases read in frame from base 1. CDR1 and CDR2, per the germline V gene (reference sequence), are DFQATT and SNEGSKA. The germline ends are 25 bases apart after V is trimmed by 3 bases and J by 13 bases.

These records were also assigned to another study, of T cells in Graves' hyperthyroidism and ophthalmopathy. As the second publication notes: Stable Graves' hyperthyroidism was defined as no progression to ophthalmopathy during 18 months of follow-up. The hyperthyroidism patients were between 18 and 65 years old and newly diagnosed, with a disease duration of less than 2 months. Exclusion was applied to patients with uncontrolled infections, other autoimmune diseases, pregnancy or lactation. Diagnoses relied on clinical symptoms, serum thyroxine and TRAb, thyroid ultrasound and orbital computed tomography. A first-round RT-PCR of the TCR CDR3 used the HTBI primer set with the Qiagen OneStep RT-PCR kit. Most expanded thyroid clonotypes (frequency above 0.001) were also found in blood, which suggests that blood repertoires may mirror thyroid immune responses. In cross-validation, a model built on a 13 V-J signature told ophthalmopathy apart from stable hyperthyroidism with just under 90% sensitivity and roughly 83% specificity, and in testing the same model reached 80%/75%. In validation, progression to ophthalmopathy was predicted by the model with around 70% sensitivity and 72% to 85% specificity, a median of around 5.9 months before onset. To identify TCR V-J signatures that set the groups apart, the researchers used a discovery cohort of 90 to 100 patients, made up of roughly 40 with Graves' ophthalmopathy and 55 to 65 with stable Graves' hyperthyroidism. Prospective prediction of ophthalmopathy was tested in an independent validation cohort of approximately 19 hyperthyroidism patients and 15 to 17 patients who later progressed to ophthalmopathy. For training and testing, the roughly 100 patients in the discovery cohort were randomly divided in a 7:3 ratio. In several Graves' hyperthyroidism patients, the study also compared T-cell repertoires from thyroid tissue with T-cell repertoires from blood. After sampling, hyperthyroidism patients received methimazole starting at 30 mg daily, and ophthalmopathy patients received high-dose intravenous methylprednisolone. The libraries were constructed in a second round of multiplex PCR and then size-selected and purified. Sequencing of the libraries was done on an Illumina HiSeq2000 using paired-end 100 bp reads. SOAPnuke was used to process the raw data, removing reads that contained adapters or uncalled bases, had a mean Phred below 15, or lacked an exact match to the constant primer or identifier. COPE v1.2.5 was used to merge high-quality paired reads, and clonotypes were defined as unique nucleotide sequences. Clonotypes were aligned to IMGT TRBV, TRBD and TRBJ reference segments using MiTCR v1.1. Analysis was restricted to V-J combinations with a frequency above 0.0001, which covered about 99% of repertoires. A TCS score was defined as the ratio between F50 (clonal expansion) and ExV (chaos), using BLOSUM62-based TCRdist between CDR3 peptides within each V-J. Welch's t-statistics and random forest reduced just over 500 V-J features to 13, which were used in a naive Bayes classifier (R e1071). No statistical method was used to fix the sample size in advance, and group allocation was not hidden from the investigators. The paper reports TCR Vbeta CDR3 sequencing of roughly 140 peripheral blood samples: around 45 ophthalmopathy, under 80 hyperthyroidism and around 17 progressor patients.

Here the sequenced sample was peripheral blood mononuclear cells (PBMCs), taken at new diagnosis, from a patient treated with antithyroid drugs. The TCR sequence derives from a young man with Graves disease. Donor details come from another sample of the same person, matched by shared clones. In this chain, TRBV20-1 is recombined with TRBJ2-1, and possibly TRBD2, on 7 matching bases. The DNA reads as follows: TGCAGTGCTAGGGTAGGGGGAGGGCCCGCCGGGGTACAGTTCTTC. Its amino acids are CSARVGGGPAGVQFF.